Below, 2 T cell receptor beta chains from the same sample are listed, as sequenced in a study of technical replicates of blood from several donors. Some clones are missing from TCRdb's copy, which holds only in-frame ones; the method was immunoSEQ multiplex PCR. In the table there are over 55,000 clones, around 87% of which are singletons. Sample: PBMCs. These receptors came from a human donor in good health. Some clones in this sample may be carry-over from other donors' samples.

J is TRBJ1-2 and V is TRBV16; 7 bases map to TRBD1. Germline-derived CDR1 and CDR2 are KGHSY and FQNENV. CDR3 length: 14 residues. The trim removed 4 bases at V and 2 bases at J, leaving 4 bases unmatched. DNA of the CDR3: TGTGCCAGCAGCCTGACAGGGTCCAACTATGGCTACACCTTC. It yields the protein CASSLTGSNYGYTF.

The chain employs TRBV15 and TRBJ2-5; a possible D gene is TRBD1 (6 bases). CDR3 size: 14 residues. The V end was cut by 1 base, the J end by 0 bases, with 6 bases between. CDR1 is LNHNV and CDR2 is YYDKDF in the germline V gene (reference sequence). The chain's CDR3 is CATSRGTDQETQYF. CDR3 sequence (DNA): TGTGCCACCAGCAGAGGGACAGACCAAGAGACCCAGTACTTC. Variable domain in full (rest from reference TRBV15 and TRBJ2-5): DAMVIQNPRYQVTQFGKPVTLSCSQTLNHNVMYWYQQKSSQAPKLLFHYYDKDFNNEADTPDNFQSRRPNTSFCFLDIRSPGLGDTAMYLCATSRGTDQETQYFGPGTRLLVL.